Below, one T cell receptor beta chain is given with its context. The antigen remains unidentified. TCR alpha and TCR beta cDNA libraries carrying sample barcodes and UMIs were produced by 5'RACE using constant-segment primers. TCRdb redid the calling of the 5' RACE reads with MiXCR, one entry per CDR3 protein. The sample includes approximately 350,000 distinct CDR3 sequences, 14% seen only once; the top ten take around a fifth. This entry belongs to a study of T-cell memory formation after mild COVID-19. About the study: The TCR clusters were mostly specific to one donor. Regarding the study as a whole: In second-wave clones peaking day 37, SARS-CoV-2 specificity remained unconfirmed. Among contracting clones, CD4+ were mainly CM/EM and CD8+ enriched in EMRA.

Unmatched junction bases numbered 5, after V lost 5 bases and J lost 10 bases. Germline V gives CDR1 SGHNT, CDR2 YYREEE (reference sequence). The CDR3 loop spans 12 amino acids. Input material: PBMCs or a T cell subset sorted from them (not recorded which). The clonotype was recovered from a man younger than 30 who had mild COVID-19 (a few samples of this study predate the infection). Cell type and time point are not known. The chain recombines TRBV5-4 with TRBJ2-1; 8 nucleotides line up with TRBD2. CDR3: CASRGLVGEQFF. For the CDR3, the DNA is TGTGCCAGCAGGGGACTAGTCGGGGAGCAGTTCTTC.